This passage covers 23 T cell receptor beta chains from one sample sequenced in a study of cytomegalovirus exposure and HLA in healthy donors. With 60 Vbeta and 13 Jbeta primers, the PCR was carried out. The table came from immunoSEQ multiplex PCR; TCRdb's copy has only in-frame clones and leaves some out. Seen here are approximately 150,000 clones, over 70% observed once, and the top ten hold about 7.9%. The sequencing input was PBMCs. The receptors come from a male donor in good health and CMV-seropositive.

The chain recombines TRBV19 with TRBJ2-3; tentatively, D is TRBD1 (6 bases). V dropped 1 base and J dropped 2 bases, with 10 bases sitting between them. The CDR3 runs 15 residues. The germline gives CDR1 LNHDA, CDR2 SQIVND (reference sequence). The CDR3 protein is CASSIVQGNTDTQYF. CDR3 coding DNA: TGTGCCAGTAGTATAGTCCAGGGGAACACAGATACGCAGTATTTT.

The chain recombines TRBV7-9 with TRBJ2-2; 11 positions match TRBD2. J lost 7 bases, V lost 5 bases, and 12 bases had no gene match. The CDR3 has 17 amino acids. CDR1 is SEHNR and CDR2 is FQNEAQ in the germline V gene (reference sequence). CDR3 sequence: CASSPHSGGAFGGELFF. CDR3 DNA sequence: TGTGCCAGCAGCCCCCATAGCGGGGGGGCTTTTGGCGGGGAGCTGTTTTTT.

This rearrangement joins TRBV14 to TRBJ1-1; unclear D gene. The germline V and J ends were trimmed by 1 base and 6 bases, with 6 bases remaining between them. The CDR3 spans 12 residues. The V gene's germline CDR1 is SGHDN and CDR2 FVKESK. The CDR3 sequence is CASSQVPAEAFF. The CDR3 region has the DNA TGTGCCAGCAGCCAAGTTCCGGCTGAAGCTTTCTTT.

This chain connects TRBV19 to TRBJ1-4; no definite D call. Germline values: CDR1 LNHDA, CDR2 SQIVND (reference sequence). CDR3 length equals 14 residues. V dropped 5 bases and J dropped 8 bases, with 15 bases sitting between them. The CDR3 bases are TGTGCCAGTAGTGTAACTTCCGGGGTAGAAAAACTGTTTTTT. This codes for CASSVTSGVEKLFF.

This clone was observed a single time. The V call is TRBV7-3, the J call TRBJ2-5; 9 bases align to TRBD1. The assigned J gene may be wrong: the sequence end matches TRBJ2-7 better. The CDR3 has 14 amino acids. From germline, CDR1 is SGHTA and CDR2 FQGTGA. This CDR3 is CASSPGTGLYEQYF. The CDR3 DNA is TGTGCCAGCAGCCCCGGGACAGGGCTCTACGAGCAGTACTTC.

The chain carries TRBV6-1 and TRBJ2-7; 7 nucleotides line up with TRBD1. Trimming at V came to 8 bases and at J to 3 bases, leaving 10 bases not matched to a gene. Germline loops: CDR1 MNHNS, CDR2 SASEGT. This CDR3 spans 14 amino acids. The CDR3 coding sequence is TGTGCCAGCGGGCTCCGGGACAGAGACTACGAGCAGTACTTC. It encodes CASGLRDRDYEQYF.

The chain has TRBV7-6 and TRBJ2-5; D is unresolved. CDR1 is SGHVS, CDR2 FNYEAQ, per germline. The CDR3 runs 12 residues. Trimming took off 5 bases at V and 1 base at J, with 5 bases between the two ends. CDR3 bases: TGTGCCAGCAGCCCCAGCCAAGAGACCCAGTACTTC. Its translation is CASSPSQETQYF.

This clone has just a few counts. V and J are TRBV7-2 and TRBJ1-2; no reliable D call. The CDR3 runs 13 residues. Between the trimmed V and J ends, which lost 1 base and 4 bases, there was a span of 7 bases. Germline lookup yields CDR1 SGHTA and CDR2 FQGNSA. The CDR3 bases are TGTGCCAGCAGCTTAGTAGAGGCCTATGGCTACACCTTC. This sequence encodes CASSLVEAYGYTF.

The V call is TRBV29-1, the J call TRBJ1-1, with a weak D call TRBD1 (5 bases). V was cut by 7 bases and J by 1 base, with 13 bases left in between. Per the germline V gene, CDR1 is SQVTM and CDR2 is ANQGSEA. The length of the CDR3 is 13 residues. CDR3 loop: CSAPGGGNTEAFF. The DNA of the CDR3 is TGCAGCGCCCCCGGGGGGGGGAACACTGAAGCTTTCTTT. The whole variable domain, remainder taken from reference TRBV29-1 and TRBJ1-1, is SAVISQKPSRDICQRGTSLTIQCQVDSQVTMMFWYRQQPGQSLTLIATANQGSEATYESGFVIDKFPISRPNLTFSTLTVSNMSPEDSSIYLCSAPGGGNTEAFFGQGTRLTVV.

The chain is built from TRBV5-4 and TRBJ2-2; D remains ambiguous. V was clipped by 6 bases and J by 2 bases, with 8 bases between them. CDR3 length: 13 residues. Per the germline V gene, CDR1 is SGHNT and CDR2 is YYREEE (reference sequence). CDR3 coding DNA: TGTGCCAGCACGGCTAGAAACACCGGGGAGCTGTTTTTT. As protein: CASTARNTGELFF. The full variable domain, with the rest looked up from reference TRBV5-4 and TRBJ2-2, is ETGVTQSPTHLIKTRGQQVTLRCSSQSGHNTVSWYQQALGQGPQFIFQYYREEENGRGNFPPRFSGLQFPNYSSELNVNALELDDSALYLCASTARNTGELFFGEGSRLTVL.

For the CDR3, the DNA is TGTGCCGCCGGGGCAGGGGGAGGTGGCTACACCTTC. Translated, it gives CAAGAGGGGYTF. V is TRBV6-5 and J is TRBJ1-2, with 7 bases fitting TRBD1. The CDR3 sequence is 12 residues long. V shed 11 bases and J 7 bases; nucleotides not matched to a gene: 10. Germline assignment: CDR1 MNHEY and CDR2 SVGAGI.

The CDR3 nucleotides are TGTGCCAGCAGTGATGGACTTCTAAATGAGCAGTTCTTC. This codes for CASSDGLLNEQFF. The chain couples TRBV2 to TRBJ2-1; D possibly corresponds to TRBD2 (5 bases). The ends were cut back, 3 bases at V and 7 bases at J, with 10 bases in the middle. The CDR3 spans 13 residues. Germline loops: CDR1 SNHLY, CDR2 FYNNEI.

The chain couples TRBV7-2 to TRBJ2-7; tentatively, D is TRBD2 (5 bases). Germline assignment: CDR1 SGHTA and CDR2 FQGNSA. The V and J ends lost 3 bases and 4 bases respectively, with 19 bases between them. There are 16 residues in the CDR3. The CDR3 is CASSLGSGLTYYEQYF. CDR3 nucleotide sequence: TGTGCCAGCAGCTTGGGCAGCGGCCTAACTTATTACGAGCAGTACTTC.

This clone was counted between two and nine times. The chain uses TRBV27 and TRBJ1-4; TRBD1 matches 9 bases. The V gene's germline CDR1 is MNHEY and CDR2 SMNVEV (reference sequence). This CDR3 has 13 amino acids. With V trimmed by 6 bases and J by 12 bases, 8 bases remained unmatched. CDR3 in amino acids: CASRLGQGQELFF. Written as DNA, the CDR3 is TGTGCCAGCAGGCTGGGACAGGGTCAGGAACTGTTTTTT.

This clone has only a few counts. The V call is TRBV4-1, the J call TRBJ2-2, with 8 bases fitting TRBD1. CDR3 length: 19 amino acids. V lost 4 bases, J lost 8 bases, and 21 bases stayed unmatched. Germline-derived CDR1 and CDR2 are MGHRA and YSYEKL. CDR3 sequence (DNA): TGCGCCAGCAGCCGAGGGCAGGGGGCTGGTGGAGTGATCCCGGGGGAGCTGTTTTTT. It encodes CASSRGQGAGGVIPGELFF.

This sequence joins TRBV5-4 and TRBJ1-6; 7 bases align to TRBD1. Germline V gives CDR1 SGHNT, CDR2 YYREEE (reference sequence). The CDR3 has 14 residues. J gave up 5 bases and V 4 bases, and 3 bases lay outside the gene matches. DNA for the CDR3: TGTGCCAGCAGCGCCGGGACAGATAATTCACCCCTCCACTTT. Encoded protein: CASSAGTDNSPLHF.

A few counts support this clone. The CDR3 region has the DNA TGTGCCAGCAGCGTAGCGACAGGGGAGGATGACAATGAGCAGTTCTTC. Translating it yields CASSVATGEDDNEQFF. The chain couples TRBV9 to TRBJ2-1; TRBD1 matches 8 bases. Germline V gives CDR1 SGDLS, CDR2 YYNGEE. J was trimmed by 5 bases and V by 0 bases; bases with no gene match: 7. CDR3 length: 16 residues.

This chain's CDR3 is CASSLQGSVTNTGELFF. The DNA for the CDR3 is TGTGCCAGCAGCTTACAGGGATCGGTAACGAACACCGGGGAGCTGTTTTTT. The chain has TRBV7-9 and TRBJ2-2, with a possible D match to TRBD1 (5 bases). CDR3 length: 17 amino acids. Trimming removed 2 bases at V and 0 bases at J, with 13 bases between. Germline CDR1 and CDR2: SEHNR and FQNEAQ (reference sequence). Looking up the rest from reference TRBV7-9 and TRBJ2-2 gives the full variable domain: DTGVSQNPRHKITKRGQNVTFRCDPISEHNRLYWYRQTLGQGPEFLTYFQNEAQLEKSRLLSDRFSAERPKGSFSTLEIQRTEQGDSAMYLCASSLQGSVTNTGELFFGEGSRLTVL.

With respect to this clone: Other nucleotide sequences in the sample specify the same CDR3. The CDR3 reads CASSPDRLNTEAFF. The DNA for the CDR3 is TGTGCCAGCTCACCGGACAGACTGAACACTGAAGCTTTCTTT. The rearrangement joins TRBV18 to TRBJ1-1; possible D gene TRBD1, 6 bases. The CDR3 covers 14 residues. V was pared by 3 bases and J by 0 bases, with 8 bases between. The germline V gene has CDR1 KGHSH and CDR2 LQKENI.

The chain has TRBV30 and TRBJ1-2; D remains ambiguous. Trimming left V 4 bases short and J 2 bases short, with 5 bases between. Per germline, CDR1 GTSNPN and CDR2 SVGIG (reference sequence). The CDR3 is made up of 11 amino acids. The CDR3 region is CAWNRNYGYTF. The CDR3 DNA reads as TGTGCCTGGAATCGGAACTATGGCTACACCTTC.

The V gene is TRBV19, the J gene TRBJ2-3; 8 bases are a match to TRBD1. CDR1 and CDR2 (germline): LNHDA, SQIVND (reference sequence). This CDR3 spans 16 amino acids. J gave up 4 bases and V 3 bases, and 9 bases lay outside the gene matches. The CDR3 nucleotides are TGTGCCAGTAGTATTAATCCAGGACAGGGTGCAGATACGCAGTATTTT. Residues: CASSINPGQGADTQYF.

The V call is TRBV6-5, the J call TRBJ1-6; D call uncertain. Per the germline V gene, CDR1 is MNHEY and CDR2 is SVGAGI. CDR3 length equals 14 residues. Deletions cut 1 base from V and 8 bases from J, with 9 bases between. The CDR3 loop is CASSYLVEDSPLHF. CDR3 nucleotides: TGTGCCAGCAGTTACTTAGTAGAGGATTCACCCCTCCACTTT.

This clone was detected once. The rearrangement uses TRBV6-1 and TRBJ1-3, with no clear D. Trimming stripped 6 bases from V and 0 bases from J, with 6 bases between. The CDR3 loop spans 13 amino acids. CDR1 and CDR2 from the germline V gene are MNHNS and SASEGT. CDR3 DNA: TGTGCCAGCAGCCTAGGCTCTGGAAACACCATATATTTT. As protein: CASSLGSGNTIYF.